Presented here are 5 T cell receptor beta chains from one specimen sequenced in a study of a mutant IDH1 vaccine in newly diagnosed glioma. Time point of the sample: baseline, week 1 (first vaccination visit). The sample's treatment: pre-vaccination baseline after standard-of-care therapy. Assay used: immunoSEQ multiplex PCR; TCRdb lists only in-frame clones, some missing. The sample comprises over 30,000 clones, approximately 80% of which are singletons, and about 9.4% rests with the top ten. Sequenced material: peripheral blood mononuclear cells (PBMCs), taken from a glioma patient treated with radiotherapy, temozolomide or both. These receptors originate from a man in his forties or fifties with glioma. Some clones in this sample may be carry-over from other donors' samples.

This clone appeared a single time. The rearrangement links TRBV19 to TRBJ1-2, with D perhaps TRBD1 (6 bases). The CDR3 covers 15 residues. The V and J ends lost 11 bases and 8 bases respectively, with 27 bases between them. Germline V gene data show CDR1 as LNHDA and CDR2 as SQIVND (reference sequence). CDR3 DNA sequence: TGTGCCCTTCCTGGGGACAACCTACCCCTCTACGGCTACACCTTC. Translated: CALPGDNLPLYGYTF.

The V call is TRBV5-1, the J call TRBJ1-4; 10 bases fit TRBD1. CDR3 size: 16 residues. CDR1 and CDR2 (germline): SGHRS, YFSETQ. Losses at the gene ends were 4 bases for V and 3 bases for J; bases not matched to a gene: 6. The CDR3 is CASSMGQGSPNEKLFF. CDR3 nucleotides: TGCGCCAGCAGCATGGGACAGGGGAGTCCTAATGAAAAACTGTTTTTT. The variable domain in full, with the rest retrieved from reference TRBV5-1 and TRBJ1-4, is KAGVTQTPRYLIKTRGQQVTLSCSPISGHRSVSWYQQTPGQGLQFLFEYFSETQRNKGNFPGRFSGRQFSNSRSEMNVSTLELGDSALYLCASSMGQGSPNEKLFFGSGTQLSVL.

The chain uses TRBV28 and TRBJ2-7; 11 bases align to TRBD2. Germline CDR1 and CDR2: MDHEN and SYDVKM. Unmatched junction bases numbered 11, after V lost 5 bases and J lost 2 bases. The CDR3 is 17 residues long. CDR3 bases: TGTGCCAGCAGTCCGCTAGCGGGAGGCTCAGAACCCTACGAGCAGTACTTC. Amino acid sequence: CASSPLAGGSEPYEQYF.

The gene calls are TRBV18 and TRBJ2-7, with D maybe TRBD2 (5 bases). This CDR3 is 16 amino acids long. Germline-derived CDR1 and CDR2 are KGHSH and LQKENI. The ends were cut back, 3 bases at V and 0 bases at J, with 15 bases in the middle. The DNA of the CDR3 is TGTGCCAGCTCACCCCTCGGAGGCACGAGCTCCTACGAGCAGTACTTC. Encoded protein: CASSPLGGTSSYEQYF.

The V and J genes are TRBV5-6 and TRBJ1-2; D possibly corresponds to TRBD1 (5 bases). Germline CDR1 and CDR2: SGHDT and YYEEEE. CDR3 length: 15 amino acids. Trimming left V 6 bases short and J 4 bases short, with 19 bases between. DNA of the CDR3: TGTGCCAGCACCCCCTGGGGGAGTTCAGCCTATGGCTACACCTTC. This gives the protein CASTPWGSSAYGYTF. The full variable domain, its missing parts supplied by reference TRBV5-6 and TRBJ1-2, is DAGVTQSPTHLIKTRGQQVTLRCSPKSGHDTVSWYQQALGQGPQFIFQYYEEEERQRGNFPDRFSGHQFPNYSSELNVNALLLGDSALYLCASTPWGSSAYGYTFGSGTRLTVV.